A single count supports the clone carrying this T cell receptor beta chain. The CDR3 length is 15 residues. Germline CDR1 is MNHNS and CDR2 is SASEGT. Germline trimming cut 3 bases from V and 6 bases from J; bases unmatched to any gene: 8. This entry belongs to a study of tissue T cells after allogeneic stem cell transplantation. Study in general: Adult allogeneic hematopoietic cell transplant recipients with steroid-refractory graft-versus-host disease were prospectively enrolled for research autopsy.

The repertoire was sequenced with immunoSEQ multiplex PCR; TCRdb's copy has only in-frame clones and lacks some. The sample holds about 43,000 clones, 92% seen once. The chain combines TRBV6-1 with TRBJ1-5; 7 bases map to TRBD1. The clonotype was recovered from a woman aged 40 to 75 who later had graft-versus-host disease after an allogeneic stem cell transplant. Sequencing used blood, obtained before transplantation. CDR3: CASSDDYRGSQPQHF. DNA for the CDR3: TGTGCCAGCAGTGACGATTACAGGGGAAGTCAGCCCCAGCATTTT.